The 28 T cell receptor beta chains below come from one sample, sequenced in a study of blood T cell repertoires in COVID-19. Sequenced by immunoSEQ multiplex PCR; TCRdb stores in-frame clones only, minus some. Altogether roughly 150,000 clones are present, around 90% being singletons, with the ten largest covering around 5.1%. The sequencing sample was made of peripheral blood. These receptors were collected from a man younger than 30 with COVID-19, enrolled during active disease.

The V gene is TRBV5-1, the J gene TRBJ2-7; D remains unclear. Germline V gives CDR1 SGHRS, CDR2 YFSETQ. The CDR3 has 11 residues. The V gene lost 4 bases and the J gene lost 7 bases, with 9 bases spanning the gap. CDR3 protein: CASSQMQEQYF. CDR3 DNA sequence: TGCGCCAGCAGCCAAATGCAGGAGCAGTACTTC.

The rearrangement uses TRBV14 and TRBJ1-2; D remains unclear. V shed 1 base and J shed 11 bases, with 14 bases lying between them. This CDR3 contains 13 residues. Germline V CDR1 and CDR2: SGHDN, FVKESK. CDR3 loop: CASSQGAVYGYTF. The DNA for the CDR3 is TGTGCCAGCAGCCAAGGAGCAGTGTACGGGTACACCTTC.

V and J are TRBV7-9 and TRBJ1-3; 8 bases align to TRBD1. The germline V gene has CDR1 SEHNR and CDR2 FQNEAQ (reference sequence). This CDR3 spans 15 amino acids. The junction had 2 bases not matched to a gene; V was cut back by 4 bases and J by 0 bases. Here the CDR3 DNA reads TGTGCCAGCAGCTCGACAGGGGCCTCTGGAAACACCATATATTTT. Its translation: CASSSTGASGNTIYF.

This sequence joins TRBV29-1 and TRBJ1-2; a possible D gene is TRBD1 (5 bases). The CDR3 extends over 11 amino acids. The V gene lost 4 bases and the J gene lost 4 bases, with 7 bases spanning the gap. Germline CDR1 and CDR2: SQVTM and ANQGSEA. The CDR3: CSVAGVYGYTF. CDR3 bases: TGCAGCGTTGCGGGGGTCTATGGCTACACCTTC.

The chain carries TRBV11-2 and TRBJ1-6; 10 nucleotides agree with TRBD1. The CDR3 has 16 amino acids. V gave up 6 bases and J gave up 7 bases; unmatched junction bases: 9. Germline CDR1 reads SGHAT; CDR2 reads FQNNGV. For the CDR3, the DNA is TGTGCCAGCAGTCGCATAAGACAGGGGGCGAATTCACCCCTCCACTTT. It codes for CASSRIRQGANSPLHF.

The rearrangement links TRBV30 to TRBJ2-1; TRBD2 is a possible D gene (6 bases). Germline loops: CDR1 GTSNPN, CDR2 SVGIG (reference sequence). Trimming shortened V by 2 bases and J by 5 bases, and 19 bases separated the two germline ends. The CDR3 has 16 amino acids. The CDR3 DNA sequence: TGTGCCTGGAGTCCAGGGCTAGCGAGAATGGACAATGAGCAGTTCTTC. Protein sequence: CAWSPGLARMDNEQFF.

This chain links TRBV28 with TRBJ1-4; TRBD1 might be the D (6 bases). CDR3 length equals 13 residues. The V gene lost 8 bases and the J gene lost 2 bases, with 9 bases spanning the gap. Germline V lookup: CDR1 MDHEN, CDR2 SYDVKM. The CDR3 sequence: CASQRGTNEKLFF. The CDR3 bases are TGTGCCAGCCAAAGGGGGACTAATGAAAAACTGTTTTTT. The full variable domain, its missing parts supplied by reference TRBV28 and TRBJ1-4, is DVKVTQSSRYLVKRTGEKVFLECVQDMDHENMFWYRQDPGLGLRLIYFSYDVKMKEKGDIPEGYSVSREKKERFSLILESASTNQTSMYLCASQRGTNEKLFFGSGTQLSVL.

The chain has TRBV6-1 and TRBJ1-2; no definite D call. CDR3 length: 14 amino acids. V lost 2 bases and J 3 bases, leaving 10 bases between the germline ends. Germline lookup yields CDR1 MNHNS and CDR2 SASEGT. CDR3 residues: CASSEWRSDYGYTF. For the CDR3, the DNA is TGTGCCAGCAGTGAATGGCGGTCGGACTATGGCTACACCTTC.

V usage is TRBV9 and J usage is TRBJ1-2; D gene uncertain. The V gene lost 0 bases and the J gene lost 6 bases, with 15 bases spanning the gap. This CDR3 comprises 15 residues. Looked up from germline, CDR1 is SGDLS and CDR2 is YYNGEE. The CDR3 DNA reads as TGTGCCAGCAGCGTAGAGGAGGTCTTAGTGGATGGCTACACCTTC. Translated: CASSVEEVLVDGYTF.

V is TRBV18 and J is TRBJ2-7, with TRBD1 matching 7 bases. Germline V gene lookup returns CDR1 KGHSH and CDR2 LQKENI. J lost 5 bases, V lost 1 base, and 5 bases had no gene match. The CDR3 contains 14 residues. DNA of the CDR3: TGTGCCAGCTCACCACGGGACGACAGGGACGAGCAGTACTTC. Protein: CASSPRDDRDEQYF.

This sequence joins TRBV3-1 (or the pseudogene TRBV3-2) and TRBJ2-6; a possible D gene is TRBD2 (6 bases). Germline values: CDR1 LGHDT, CDR2 YNNKEL (reference sequence). V was clipped by 0 bases and J by 0 bases, with 15 bases between them. This CDR3 comprises 19 residues. The CDR3 coding sequence is TGTGCCAGCAGCCAAGAAGGGCAGCGGGCCCTCTCTGGGGCCAACGTCCTGACTTTC. It is translated as CASSQEGQRALSGANVLTF.

The CDR3 reads CASSLSTEQFF. CDR3 bases: TGCGCCAGCAGCTTGAGCACTGAGCAGTTCTTC. The V call is TRBV5-1, the J call TRBJ2-1; D is undetermined. V was pared by 1 base and J by 9 bases, with 5 bases between. Germline CDR1 is SGHRS and CDR2 is YFSETQ. The CDR3 consists of 11 residues.

Only one count was recorded for this clone. This sequence joins TRBV12-3 or TRBV12-4 and TRBJ1-1; possible D gene TRBD1, 5 bases. This CDR3 has 13 residues. V lost 3 bases, J lost 1 base, and 6 bases lay in between. CDR3 sequence reads: CASSFQGNTEAFF. The CDR3 nucleotides read TGTGCCAGCAGTTTTCAGGGGAACACTGAAGCTTTCTTT.

This clone occurred once. The gene calls are TRBV11-2 and TRBJ2-2, with D possibly TRBD2 on 5 matching bases. The CDR3 sequence is 15 residues long. In germline, CDR1 is SGHAT, CDR2 FQNNGV. V was cut by 2 bases and J by 6 bases, with 13 bases left in between. The CDR3 DNA reads as TGTGCCAGCAGCTTACTACGAGGGAAGGCCGGGGAGCTGTTTTTT. Its protein product is CASSLLRGKAGELFF.

This chain links TRBV6-5 with TRBJ2-7; 8 nucleotides match TRBD1. The trim removed 6 bases at V and 5 bases at J, leaving 3 bases unmatched. Germline V lookup: CDR1 MNHEY, CDR2 SVGAGI. The CDR3 has 12 amino acids. CDR3 in DNA: TGTGCCAGCAGCCCACAGGGGGACGAGCAGTACTTC. The encoded protein is CASSPQGDEQYF.

The chain carries TRBV28 and TRBJ2-7; 7 positions agree with TRBD1. The CDR3 is 10 residues long. Germline V gives CDR1 MDHEN, CDR2 SYDVKM. V trimming: 5 bases; J trimming: 11 bases; junction bases outside the gene matches: 3. The DNA for the CDR3 is TGTGCCAGCAGTGGGACAGCAAAGTACTTC. As protein: CASSGTAKYF.

The chain has TRBV28 and TRBJ2-1, with 9 nucleotides matching TRBD1. Per germline, CDR1 MDHEN and CDR2 SYDVKM. The trim removed 5 bases at V and 1 base at J, leaving 12 bases unmatched. The CDR3 covers 18 residues. The chain's CDR3 is CASSPLVDRGWSYNEQFF. The CDR3 region has the DNA TGTGCCAGCAGTCCTTTAGTAGACAGGGGGTGGTCCTACAATGAGCAGTTCTTC.

The CDR3 sequence: CSVVAGRSSYEQYF. The CDR3 DNA sequence: TGCAGCGTTGTAGCGGGACGGAGCTCCTACGAGCAGTACTTC. The chain combines TRBV29-1 with TRBJ2-7; 8 bases agree with TRBD2. The V segment lost 4 bases and the J segment 0 bases; nucleotides outside the gene matches: 5. This CDR3 contains 14 residues. Germline V gene lookup returns CDR1 SQVTM and CDR2 ANQGSEA.

The rearrangement uses TRBV29-1 and TRBJ2-1, with D possibly being TRBD2 (6 bases). Germline CDR1 SQVTM, CDR2 ANQGSEA. Between the trimmed V and J ends, which lost 0 bases and 0 bases, there was a span of 15 bases. CDR3 size: 17 residues. The CDR3 region has the DNA TGCAGCGTTGAAGATTTGGGGAGGCTATCCTCCTACAATGAGCAGTTCTTC. It translates to CSVEDLGRLSSYNEQFF.

V usage is TRBV5-1 and J usage is TRBJ1-2, with 10 bases lining up with TRBD1. CDR3 length: 13 residues. The junction had 5 bases not matched to a gene; V was cut back by 6 bases and J by 6 bases. Per germline, CDR1 SGHRS and CDR2 YFSETQ. The CDR3 DNA follows: TGCGCCAGCACCCGGGACAGGGGAGATGGCTACACCTTC. It is translated as CASTRDRGDGYTF.

V usage is TRBV27 and J usage is TRBJ2-3, with D perhaps TRBD1 (6 bases). Germline values: CDR1 MNHEY, CDR2 SMNVEV (reference sequence). V lost 5 bases, J lost 2 bases, and 14 bases lay in between. CDR3 length: 15 residues. CDR3 DNA sequence: TGTGCCAGCAGTCCCCGACAGGACCACACAGATACGCAGTATTTT. Protein: CASSPRQDHTDTQYF.

This chain uses TRBV10-3 with TRBJ2-1, with a possible D match to TRBD1 (5 bases). The ends were cut back, 6 bases at V and 4 bases at J, with 13 bases in the middle. This CDR3 has 14 amino acids. Germline V gene data show CDR1 as ENHRY and CDR2 as SYGVKD. The CDR3 protein is CAISPGRNYNEQFF. Written as DNA, the CDR3 is TGTGCCATCAGCCCAGGGCGCAATTACAATGAGCAGTTCTTC.

The V gene is TRBV28, the J gene TRBJ1-1; possibly TRBD1 for D (5 bases). V was cut by 4 bases and J by 6 bases, with 18 bases left in between. Germline V gives CDR1 MDHEN, CDR2 SYDVKM. The CDR3 is 15 amino acids. The CDR3 DNA reads as TGTGCCAGCAGTTCCACCCGTAGGGGAGGGTCTGAAGCTTTCTTT. This codes for CASSSTRRGGSEAFF.

This clone has just one count. The V and J genes are TRBV5-1 and TRBJ2-1; TRBD1 agrees at 9 bases. Germline V gene sequence: CDR1 SGHRS, CDR2 YFSETQ. The CDR3 is made up of 18 amino acids. V shed 2 bases, J shed 7 bases, and the junction held 16 bases outside the gene matches. CDR3 nucleotide sequence: TGCGCCAGCAGCTTCGGACAGGGGCGAGGTCTGAAGGGGAATGAGCAGTTCTTC. It yields the protein CASSFGQGRGLKGNEQFF.

This clone is judged medium-sized. The genes are TRBV6-4 and TRBJ2-1; 12 bases are shared with TRBD2. Germline CDR1 reads MRHNA; CDR2 reads SNTAGT. Trimming at V came to 3 bases and at J to 8 bases, leaving 8 bases not matched to a gene. There are 16 residues in the CDR3. This CDR3 is CASSEGLAGSGDEQFF. The CDR3 region has the DNA TGTGCCAGCAGTGAGGGACTAGCGGGCTCCGGGGATGAGCAGTTCTTC.

The chain employs TRBV6-6 and TRBJ1-5; D may be TRBD1 (5 bases). V gave up 2 bases and J gave up 2 bases, with 13 bases separating them. The CDR3 length is 16 residues. Germline V lookup: CDR1 MNHNY, CDR2 SVGAGI (reference sequence). The CDR3 DNA sequence: TGTGCCAGCAGTTACCTTGGGGCAGTAGGCAATCAGCCCCAGCATTTT. Translated, it gives CASSYLGAVGNQPQHF.

V usage is TRBV3-1 (or the pseudogene TRBV3-2) and J usage is TRBJ1-6; 8 nucleotides agree with TRBD1. J was trimmed by 0 bases and V by 0 bases; bases with no gene match: 16. Germline assignment: CDR1 LGHDT and CDR2 YNNKEL (reference sequence). The CDR3 has 22 residues. In nucleotides, the CDR3 is TGTGCCAGCAGCCAAGATATGGGACAGGTTCCTCAGGGGAGCTCCTATAATTCACCCCTCCACTTT. This translates into CASSQDMGQVPQGSSYNSPLHF.

The chain's CDR3 is CASSLWAVSSGANVLTF. In DNA, the CDR3 is TGTGCCAGCAGTTTATGGGCCGTCTCCTCTGGGGCCAACGTCCTGACTTTC. The chain recombines TRBV27 with TRBJ2-6; no firm D call. This CDR3 has 17 residues. V was clipped by 1 base and J by 0 bases, with 10 bases between them. The germline V gene has CDR1 MNHEY and CDR2 SMNVEV (reference sequence).